The 17 T cell receptor beta chains given below trace back to one sample, sequenced in a study of technical replicates of blood from several donors. Here immunoSEQ multiplex PCR was the method, and the copy in TCRdb shows in-frame clones only, minus some. The table lists just over 95,000 clones, about 95% of them singletons. The source material was T cells isolated from PBMCs. These receptor sequences come from a human donor in good health.

The V and J genes are TRBV18 and TRBJ2-1, with 8 bases that match TRBD1. This CDR3 contains 16 residues. Germline V gene data show CDR1 as KGHSH and CDR2 as LQKENI. Losses at the gene ends were 0 bases for V and 5 bases for J; bases not matched to a gene: 6. Here the CDR3 DNA reads TGTGCCAGCTCACCACCTGACAGGGGCAAAGACAATGAGCAGTTCTTC. It is translated as CASSPPDRGKDNEQFF.

This clone has just one count. This chain uses TRBV27 with TRBJ1-2; 7 bases align to TRBD1. Germline assignment: CDR1 MNHEY and CDR2 SMNVEV (reference sequence). The J segment lost 6 bases and the V segment lost 3 bases, leaving 4 bases of the junction unmatched. This CDR3 comprises 13 residues. The CDR3, as DNA: TGTGCCAGCAGTTTTCTCCAGGGGGATGGCTACACCTTC. Protein sequence: CASSFLQGDGYTF.

The chain has TRBV28 and TRBJ2-2, with D maybe TRBD1 (5 bases). This CDR3 has 15 amino acids. V was pared by 3 bases and J by 1 base, with 9 bases between. Germline-derived CDR1 and CDR2 are MDHEN and SYDVKM. CDR3 in amino acids: CASSFVTVNTGELFF. The CDR3 bases are TGTGCCAGCAGTTTCGTGACAGTGAACACCGGGGAGCTGTTTTTT.

V gene TRBV6-5 combines with J gene TRBJ2-7; 9 bases align to TRBD1. The CDR3 consists of 14 residues. Per the germline V gene, CDR1 is MNHEY and CDR2 is SVGAGI. J gave up 5 bases and V 0 bases, and 2 bases lay outside the gene matches. This CDR3 reads CASSYSQGANEQYF. In DNA, the CDR3 is TGTGCCAGCAGTTACTCACAGGGGGCCAACGAGCAGTACTTC.

This chain joins TRBV5-1 and TRBJ1-1; D is undetermined. The V end was cut by 5 bases, the J end by 1 base, with 9 bases between. Germline CDR1 reads SGHRS; CDR2 reads YFSETQ. The CDR3 runs to 13 residues. The CDR3 region is CASSPNRNTEAFF. The CDR3 region has the DNA TGCGCCAGCAGTCCCAACAGGAACACTGAAGCTTTCTTT.

The chain combines TRBV7-9 with TRBJ2-7; TRBD2 is a possible D gene (6 bases). The CDR3 covers 15 residues. Trimming cost V 3 bases and J 6 bases, with 18 bases left between them. CDR1 and CDR2 (germline): SEHNR, FQNEAQ (reference sequence). The CDR3, as DNA: TGTGCCAGCAGCTTGGGGCAAGGGACTGAAGGCGAGCAGTACTTC. Translating gives CASSLGQGTEGEQYF.

This clone was recorded once. V and J are TRBV11-3 and TRBJ2-1; TRBD2 matches 14 bases. V shed 3 bases and J 8 bases; nucleotides not matched to a gene: 6. Germline assignment: CDR1 SGHNT and CDR2 YENEEA. The CDR3 contains 16 residues. The CDR3, as DNA: TGTGCCAGCAGCTTGGGACTAGCGGGAGTTAACTATGAGCAGTTCTTC. Translated, it gives CASSLGLAGVNYEQFF.

The gene calls are TRBV27 and TRBJ2-1; tentatively, D is TRBD2 (5 bases). Deletions cut 4 bases from V and 4 bases from J, with 17 bases between. CDR1 and CDR2 from the germline V gene are MNHEY and SMNVEV (reference sequence). This CDR3 contains 16 residues. CDR3 DNA: TGTGCCAGCAGTTCTTGGCGAGAGGGTTATTACAATGAGCAGTTCTTC. Translated: CASSSWREGYYNEQFF.

This sequence joins TRBV18 and TRBJ1-5; a possible D gene is TRBD1 (6 bases). Germline CDR1 and CDR2: KGHSH and LQKENI. Between the trimmed V and J ends, which lost 0 bases and 4 bases, there was a span of 10 bases. This CDR3 region has 15 residues. CDR3 residues: CASSPPGTPNQPQHF. The CDR3 region has the DNA TGTGCCAGCTCACCACCCGGGACACCGAATCAGCCCCAGCATTTT.

The chain carries TRBV5-4 and TRBJ2-3; 9 bases agree with TRBD2. The CDR3 covers 17 residues. The germline V gene has CDR1 SGHNT and CDR2 YYREEE (reference sequence). V gave up 0 bases and J gave up 2 bases; unmatched junction bases: 7. DNA of the CDR3: TGTGCCAGCAGCTTGGGAAGCGGGAGGACAGACACAGATACGCAGTATTTT. This translates into CASSLGSGRTDTDTQYF. Filled out from reference TRBV5-4 and TRBJ2-3, the complete variable domain reads ETGVTQSPTHLIKTRGQQVTLRCSSQSGHNTVSWYQQALGQGPQFIFQYYREEENGRGNFPPRFSGLQFPNYSSELNVNALELDDSALYLCASSLGSGRTDTDTQYFGPGTRLTVL.

In this sample, this clone turned up once. The rearrangement joins TRBV5-1 to TRBJ2-7, with D possibly being TRBD2 (6 bases). V was shortened by 0 bases and J by 1 base, with 11 bases between the two germline ends. Germline-derived CDR1 and CDR2 are SGHRS and YFSETQ. The CDR3 contains 15 residues. CDR3 protein: CASSLVGEESYEQYF. The CDR3, as DNA: TGCGCCAGCAGCTTGGTAGGGGAGGAATCCTACGAGCAGTACTTC. The full variable domain, rest sourced from reference TRBV5-1 and TRBJ2-7, is KAGVTQTPRYLIKTRGQQVTLSCSPISGHRSVSWYQQTPGQGLQFLFEYFSETQRNKGNFPGRFSGRQFSNSRSEMNVSTLELGDSALYLCASSLVGEESYEQYFGPGTRLTVT.

The chain has TRBV7-6 and TRBJ2-7; 8 nucleotides match TRBD1. This CDR3 has 14 residues. Germline V gene sequence: CDR1 SGHVS, CDR2 FNYEAQ. The J segment lost 5 bases and the V segment lost 3 bases, leaving 6 bases of the junction unmatched. CDR3: CASSFRQGADEQYF. CDR3 sequence (DNA): TGTGCCAGCAGCTTTAGGCAGGGGGCGGACGAGCAGTACTTC.

The chain is built from TRBV28 and TRBJ2-7, with 10 bases aligning to TRBD2. Unmatched junction bases numbered 26, after V lost 6 bases and J lost 6 bases. Germline-derived CDR1 and CDR2 are MDHEN and SYDVKM. The CDR3 has 20 residues. The CDR3 DNA reads as TGTGCCAGCAGCGCCGAATACGGGGGGTTCTCAGCGGGAGGGCAGATCGAGCAGTACTTC. Protein: CASSAEYGGFSAGGQIEQYF. Supplemented by reference TRBV28 and TRBJ2-7, the full variable domain reads DVKVTQSSRYLVKRTGEKVFLECVQDMDHENMFWYRQDPGLGLRLIYFSYDVKMKEKGDIPEGYSVSREKKERFSLILESASTNQTSMYLCASSAEYGGFSAGGQIEQYFGPGTRLTVT.

The chain employs TRBV19 and TRBJ1-2, with 9 bases lining up with TRBD1. The length of the CDR3 is 14 residues. The V segment lost 2 bases and the J segment 7 bases; nucleotides outside the gene matches: 5. In germline, CDR1 is LNHDA, CDR2 SQIVND (reference sequence). This CDR3 reads CASSITGGRSGYTF. The CDR3 DNA follows: TGTGCCAGTAGTATAACAGGGGGCCGTAGTGGCTACACCTTC.

A note on this clone: Other DNA variants within this sample encode the same CDR3. In DNA, the CDR3 is TGTGCCAGCAGTCCTACAGGGTGGGAGACCCAGTACTTC. Translation: CASSPTGWETQYF. This rearrangement joins TRBV7-3 to TRBJ2-5; D might be TRBD1 (6 bases). The CDR3 spans 13 residues. V shed 6 bases and J shed 5 bases, with 13 bases lying between them. Germline assignment: CDR1 SGHTA and CDR2 FQGTGA. The full variable domain, completed using reference TRBV7-3 and TRBJ2-5, is GAGVSQTPSNKVTEKGKYVELRCDPISGHTALYWYRQSLGQGPEFLIYFQGTGAADDSGLPNDRFFAVRPEGSVSTLKIQRTERGDSAVYLCASSPTGWETQYFGPGTRLLVL.

J is TRBJ2-1 and V is TRBV6-6; possible D gene TRBD2, 5 bases. Germline assignment: CDR1 MNHNY and CDR2 SVGAGI (reference sequence). CDR3 size: 14 residues. The V end was cut by 0 bases, the J end by 9 bases, with 12 bases between. CDR3 protein: CASSYSGPSGEQFF. The CDR3 DNA sequence: TGTGCCAGCAGTTACTCGGGCCCCAGCGGTGAGCAGTTCTTC.

The chain links TRBV25-1 to TRBJ2-1; D perhaps matches TRBD1 (6 bases). The CDR3 loop spans 15 amino acids. Germline V gene data show CDR1 as MGHDK and CDR2 as SYGVNS. V dropped 4 bases and J dropped 0 bases, with 10 bases sitting between them. The CDR3 nucleotides read TGTGCCAGCAGTGGTCGACAGGCCTCCTACAATGAGCAGTTCTTC. It yields the protein CASSGRQASYNEQFF.